Shown below are 15 T cell receptor beta chains from a single sample sequenced in a study of blood T cell repertoires in COVID-19. The repertoire was sequenced with immunoSEQ multiplex PCR; TCRdb's copy has only in-frame clones and lacks some. The sample lists 200,000 to 300,000 clones; 75% to 90% were seen once. The specimen was peripheral blood. These receptor sequences come from a human donor in a cohort sampled during active COVID-19.

The rearrangement uses TRBV6-1 and TRBJ2-1, with D possibly matching TRBD2 (5 bases). Per germline, CDR1 MNHNS and CDR2 SASEGT. The CDR3 is 14 residues long. Trimming stripped 2 bases from V and 9 bases from J, with 14 bases between. The CDR3 DNA is TGTGCCAGCAGTGAAATTTTCGGGGAGAGTGAGCAGTTCTTC. As protein: CASSEIFGESEQFF.

The rearrangement joins TRBV11-2 to TRBJ2-7; weak D call: TRBD2 (6 bases). CDR3 size: 17 residues. Germline CDR1 and CDR2: SGHAT and FQNNGV. Trimming took off 0 bases at V and 6 bases at J, with 21 bases between the two ends. The CDR3 is CASSLELGAFRGSEQYF. The CDR3 DNA reads TGTGCCAGCAGCTTAGAGTTAGGGGCATTTCGGGGGAGCGAGCAGTACTTC.

V is TRBV28 and J is TRBJ2-1; 10 positions match TRBD2. The CDR3 contains 15 residues. V trimming: 5 bases; J trimming: 6 bases; junction bases outside the gene matches: 7. Germline V gene data show CDR1 as MDHEN and CDR2 as SYDVKM. Here the CDR3 DNA reads TGTGCCAGCAGTGAGTTAGCGGGGGGCACCAATGAGCAGTTCTTC. This sequence encodes CASSELAGGTNEQFF.

Concerning this clone: Other DNA variants within this sample encode the same CDR3. The chain uses TRBV5-4 and TRBJ1-2; D is possibly TRBD1 (5 bases). CDR3 size: 14 residues. In germline, CDR1 is SGHNT, CDR2 YYREEE (reference sequence). V lost 0 bases and J lost 4, with 10 bases in between. In nucleotides, the CDR3 is TGTGCCAGCAGCTTGGAGGCAGGGCCCTATGGCTACACCTTC. This sequence encodes CASSLEAGPYGYTF.

The chain links TRBV6-5 to TRBJ1-1, with a possible D match to TRBD1 (5 bases). The CDR3 extends over 15 amino acids. Germline V gives CDR1 MNHEY, CDR2 SVGAGI. V gave up 4 bases and J gave up 0 bases, with 12 bases separating them. The CDR3 DNA reads TGTGCCAGCAGTTTTGGGGCAGGCCTGAACACTGAAGCTTTCTTT. This gives the protein CASSFGAGLNTEAFF.

This clone appeared once. The V gene is TRBV28, the J gene TRBJ2-7; D call uncertain. With 6 bases removed from V and 2 bases from J, the gap between germline ends came to 8 bases. The CDR3 is 12 amino acids. The germline gives CDR1 MDHEN, CDR2 SYDVKM. CDR3 loop: CASRAVTYEQYF. DNA of the CDR3: TGTGCCAGCAGGGCTGTTACCTACGAGCAGTACTTC.

This clone was counted at least ten times. The chain is built from TRBV4-3 and TRBJ2-3; tentatively, D is TRBD1 (5 bases). From germline, CDR1 is LGHNA and CDR2 YSLEER. This CDR3 contains 15 residues. V was pared by 4 bases and J by 4 bases, with 15 bases between. The CDR3 bases are TGCGCCAGCAGCCCCGAACGGTCAGGGTCAGATACGCAGTATTTT. This codes for CASSPERSGSDTQYF.

The chain recombines TRBV5-5 with TRBJ1-1; 10 bases map to TRBD1. The CDR3 loop spans 16 amino acids. V trimming: 2 bases; J trimming: 4 bases; junction bases outside the gene matches: 8. The germline V gene has CDR1 SGHKS and CDR2 YYEKEE (reference sequence). The CDR3 sequence is CASSLGQGVDRTEAFF. The CDR3, as DNA: TGTGCCAGCAGCTTAGGACAGGGGGTGGATCGCACTGAAGCTTTCTTT.

This chain joins TRBV19 and TRBJ1-5; D is perhaps TRBD1 (6 bases). CDR3 size: 17 residues. Trimming left V 1 base short and J 1 base short, with 14 bases between. Germline values: CDR1 LNHDA, CDR2 SQIVND (reference sequence). For the CDR3, the DNA is TGTGCCAGTAGTATAGGGGCCCGGGGGGGCAGCAATCAGCCCCAGCATTTT. This sequence encodes CASSIGARGGSNQPQHF.

V and J are TRBV4-1 and TRBJ1-1, with D unclear. The germline gives CDR1 MGHRA, CDR2 YSYEKL. V was cut by 4 bases and J by 1 base, with 7 bases left in between. The CDR3 runs 13 residues. The CDR3: CASSRSQNTEAFF. Written as DNA, the CDR3 is TGCGCCAGCAGCCGGAGTCAGAACACTGAAGCTTTCTTT.

The chain combines TRBV4-3 with TRBJ2-1; 7 nucleotides match TRBD2. J lost 1 base, V lost 0 bases, and 3 bases had no gene match. Germline loops: CDR1 LGHNA, CDR2 YSLEER. The CDR3 consists of 16 residues. CDR3 in amino acids: CASSQEAAGSYNEQFF. DNA of the CDR3: TGCGCCAGCAGCCAAGAGGCAGCGGGGTCCTACAATGAGCAGTTCTTC.

V is TRBV4-1 and J is TRBJ1-5; 7 bases agree with TRBD1. Germline V lookup: CDR1 MGHRA, CDR2 YSYEKL. V was clipped by 0 bases and J by 0 bases; unmatched bases: 11. CDR3 length: 19 residues. DNA of the CDR3: TGCGCCAGCAGCCAAGATCCCCCCTTTGGGACAGATAGCAATCAGCCCCAGCATTTT. It yields the protein CASSQDPPFGTDSNQPQHF.

The chain joins TRBV5-1 to TRBJ2-7; possibly TRBD2 for D (6 bases). The V end lost 0 bases, the J end lost 2 bases, and 12 bases lay between the germline ends. CDR3 length: 15 residues. The V gene's germline CDR1 is SGHRS and CDR2 YFSETQ. The CDR3, as DNA: TGCGCCAGCAGCTTGGCTTCCGGCGGGGCCTACGAGCAGTACTTC. This encodes CASSLASGGAYEQYF.

The rearrangement uses TRBV2 and TRBJ2-5; TRBD2 matches 10 bases. Germline V gives CDR1 SNHLY, CDR2 FYNNEI. The CDR3 runs 15 residues. With V trimmed by 3 bases and J by 4 bases, 5 bases remained unmatched. The CDR3 sequence: CASSETLAGRETQYF. CDR3 sequence (DNA): TGTGCCAGCAGTGAGACACTAGCGGGGAGAGAGACCCAGTACTTC.

This clone was seen a handful of times. The chain links TRBV23-1 to TRBJ1-6; the D gene is possibly TRBD1 (5 bases). TRBV23-1 is designated an ORF whose function remains uncertain. This CDR3 contains 15 residues. V was clipped by 6 bases and J by 7 bases, with 16 bases between them. The CDR3 spells CASRDEQEPNSPLHF. The CDR3 nucleotides are TGCGCCAGCAGAGACGAACAGGAACCCAATTCACCCCTCCACTTT.